The sequence of this T cell receptor beta chain was determined in a study of blood T cell repertoires in COVID-19. Overall study context: Sites across the United States, Italy and Spain contributed samples from acute and convalescent COVID-19. Sources were T cells, B-cell-depleted T cells, or PBMCs; the material itself was cDNA or gDNA.

Original data processing: The assay estimated nucleated cells by amplifying reference gene primers. This table comes from immunoSEQ multiplex PCR, and its TCRdb copy is limited to in-frame clones, with some not included. V and J calls plus clone size are reproduced from that table; the DNA served to infer D and trimming. Of 150,000 to 200,000 clones in the sample, around 80% were seen once. Germline CDR1 is SGHKS and CDR2 is YYEKEE (reference sequence). Trimming took off 4 bases at V and 4 bases at J, with 19 bases between the two ends. The CDR3 is 16 residues long. The receptor comes from a woman at least 80 years old with acute or convalescent COVID-19. Sequences were obtained from peripheral blood. The chain links TRBV5-5 to TRBJ2-3; D unclear. CDR3 nucleotide sequence: TGTGCCAGCAGCGGCAGGTTCGGCCGACGTCCAGATACGCAGTATTTT. Its translation: CASSGRFGRRPDTQYF. The full variable domain, in which reference TRBV5-5 and TRBJ2-3 provide the parts outside the CDR3, is DAGVTQSPTHLIKTRGQQVTLRCSPISGHKSVSWYQQVLGQGPQFIFQYYEKEERGRGNFPDRFSARQFPNYSSELNVNALLLGDSALYLCASSGRFGRRPDTQYFGPGTRLTVL.